One sample yielded the 22 T cell receptor beta chains listed below, sequenced in a study of T cells in tuberculosis (dated by TCRdb to the late 2010s). Library construction relied on the immunoSEQ multiplex PCR assay. This immuneACCESS table, as held by TCRdb, lists in-frame sequences with V and J called but not all clones. Of the missing ones, under half trace to an unresolved V gene in checked studies; the others have no known cause. For this sample there are around 40,000 clones; roughly 95% appear just once. Around 4.7% of the sample is in the top ten clones. According to the study, the label for this sample's time point signals: new active TB diagnosis, blood taken before or within 7 days of starting treatment. The material was PBMCs, obtained at tuberculosis diagnosis. These receptors were taken from an adult with tuberculosis.

The rearrangement links TRBV28 to TRBJ2-3, with 8 bases matching TRBD2. The CDR3 length is 15 residues. The V gene's germline CDR1 is MDHEN and CDR2 SYDVKM. V lost 2 bases, J lost 2 bases, and 3 bases stayed unmatched. CDR3 coding DNA: TGTGCCAGCAGTTTAACCGGGGGGGCCACAGATACGCAGTATTTT. Translation: CASSLTGGATDTQYF.

The rearrangement links TRBV10-3 to TRBJ2-7; no clear D. The germline CDR1 and CDR2 sequences are ENHRY and SYGVKD. The CDR3 is 15 residues long. The V and J ends lost 1 base and 6 bases respectively, with 16 bases between them. The CDR3 coding sequence is TGTGCCATCAGTGAGTTTGAATATGTCGGTCCCGAGCAGTACTTC. Its protein product is CAISEFEYVGPEQYF.

This clone was detected only once. The gene calls are TRBV27 and TRBJ2-1; no clear D gene. The CDR3 runs to 16 residues. V shed 4 bases and J shed 4 bases, with 17 bases lying between them. Germline V gives CDR1 MNHEY, CDR2 SMNVEV (reference sequence). The CDR3 here is CASSSMPPDMYNEQFF. The CDR3, as DNA: TGTGCCAGCAGTTCGATGCCCCCTGACATGTACAATGAGCAGTTCTTC.

This rearrangement joins TRBV11-3 to TRBJ2-5, with 8 nucleotides matching TRBD1. The CDR3 length is 15 residues. Trimming at V came to 4 bases and at J to 2 bases, leaving 6 bases not matched to a gene. The germline gives CDR1 SGHNT, CDR2 YENEEA. The CDR3 DNA sequence: TGTGCCAGCAGCTCATCCGGGACAGGTCAAGAGACCCAGTACTTC. Its protein product is CASSSSGTGQETQYF.

A note on this clone: The sample holds other DNA sequences that translate to the same CDR3. The rearrangement uses TRBV25-1 and TRBJ1-1; 8 nucleotides agree with TRBD1. The trim removed 6 bases at V and 3 bases at J, leaving 6 bases unmatched. CDR3 length: 14 residues. Germline CDR1 is MGHDK and CDR2 is SYGVNS. The CDR3, as DNA: TGTGCCAGCAGCCTGACAGGGGTGGACACTGAAGCTTTCTTT. As protein: CASSLTGVDTEAFF.

This rearrangement joins TRBV18 to TRBJ1-1; D may be TRBD1 (6 bases). Germline CDR1 is KGHSH and CDR2 is LQKENI. This CDR3 is 19 amino acids long. Trimming pared 3 bases from V and 0 bases from J, leaving 23 bases between. The CDR3 DNA sequence: TGTGCCAGCTCACCCACCCTGCCCCCACTTACAGGGTTGAACACTGAAGCTTTCTTT. This codes for CASSPTLPPLTGLNTEAFF.

The chain recombines TRBV4-3 with TRBJ2-3, with 9 positions matching TRBD2. Trimming took 2 bases from V and 4 from J; bases not matched to a gene: 7. The length of the CDR3 is 16 residues. Germline-derived CDR1 and CDR2 are LGHNA and YSLEER. CDR3 coding DNA: TGCGCCAGCAGCCAAAACAGGGCGGGGGGGCCAGATACGCAGTATTTT. This gives the protein CASSQNRAGGPDTQYF.

V usage is TRBV4-1 and J usage is TRBJ1-2, with unresolved D. Germline CDR1 MGHRA, CDR2 YSYEKL. This CDR3 region has 17 residues. The V gene lost 6 bases and the J gene lost 8 bases, with 28 bases spanning the gap. CDR3 nucleotide sequence: TGCGCCAGCAGACGGGTGACGGAACGACTTCCGTTACTCGGCTACACCTTC. Its translation is CASRRVTERLPLLGYTF.

The chain employs TRBV9 and TRBJ2-3, with 10 bases fitting TRBD2. J lost 6 bases, V lost 3 bases, and 10 bases had no gene match. The CDR3 has 16 residues. Germline CDR1 reads SGDLS; CDR2 reads YYNGEE. CDR3 DNA sequence: TGTGCCAGCAGCGCTAGCGGGGGCCGGGGTTCGGATACGCAGTATTTT. Residues: CASSASGGRGSDTQYF.

J is TRBJ1-3 and V is TRBV10-3, with 7 bases fitting TRBD1. The J segment lost 2 bases and the V segment lost 5 bases, leaving 0 bases of the junction unmatched. This CDR3 is 13 amino acids long. Germline V lookup: CDR1 ENHRY, CDR2 SYGVKD. CDR3 region: CAISTGAGNTIYF. The CDR3 DNA follows: TGTGCCATCAGTACAGGGGCTGGAAACACCATATATTTT.

The V and J genes are TRBV6-1 and TRBJ2-7; 12 bases are shared with TRBD1. Germline V lookup: CDR1 MNHNS, CDR2 SASEGT. The CDR3 is made up of 19 amino acids. The V gene end was trimmed by 4 bases and the J gene end by 0 bases; junction bases not matched to a gene: 13. CDR3 nucleotide sequence: TGTGCCAGCAGTGGAACTGCCGGGACAGGGGGCCCTAGCTCCTACGAGCAGTACTTC. Its protein is CASSGTAGTGGPSSYEQYF.

The rearrangement links TRBV14 to TRBJ2-3, with TRBD2 as a possible D gene (5 bases). Germline V gene sequence: CDR1 SGHDN, CDR2 FVKESK. Trimming removed 0 bases at V and 7 bases at J, with 11 bases between. The CDR3 runs to 14 residues. The CDR3: CASSQDVGVYTQYF. The CDR3 region has the DNA TGTGCCAGCAGCCAAGATGTGGGAGTTTATACGCAGTATTTT.

Comment on this clone: At one end the junction does not follow the germline gene, possibly because of a read error. The gene calls are TRBV5-6 and TRBJ2-4, with 7 bases fitting TRBD2. CDR1 SGHDT and CDR2 YYEEEE come from the germline V gene. The CDR3 is 12 amino acids. The CDR3 DNA is TGTGCCAGCAGCTTGGCCGTCGGGGGGACGGACTTC. Amino acid sequence: CASSLAVGGTDF.

The chain employs TRBV27 and TRBJ1-5; TRBD1 matches 7 bases. Germline V gene lookup returns CDR1 MNHEY and CDR2 SMNVEV (reference sequence). J lost 1 base, V lost 4 bases, and 10 bases had no gene match. The CDR3 consists of 17 residues. DNA for the CDR3: TGTGCCAGCAGTTCGACAGGGTTCGGGGTGAGCAATCAGCCCCAGCATTTT. It specifies CASSSTGFGVSNQPQHF.

V usage is TRBV5-4 and J usage is TRBJ1-2; 7 bases fit TRBD1. CDR1 and CDR2 (germline): SGHNT, YYREEE (reference sequence). The CDR3 has 15 residues. V was pared by 3 bases and J by 4 bases, with 9 bases of the junction left unmatched. The DNA for the CDR3 is TGTGCCAGCAGCTCAAGAACAGGGGCTCCCTATGGCTACACCTTC. Amino acid sequence: CASSSRTGAPYGYTF.

The chain joins TRBV5-8 to TRBJ2-7, with 11 bases fitting TRBD2. The junction had 11 bases not matched to a gene; V was cut back by 5 bases and J by 1 base. The germline gives CDR1 SGHTS, CDR2 YDEGEE. The CDR3 length is 17 residues. In DNA form, the CDR3 reads TGTGCCAGCAGTCCTAGGTCGGGACTAGCGGTTTCCTACGAGCAGTACTTC. Residues: CASSPRSGLAVSYEQYF.

V usage is TRBV11-2 and J usage is TRBJ1-2; D remains unclear. The CDR3 has 15 amino acids. In germline, CDR1 is SGHAT, CDR2 FQNNGV. Trimming shortened V by 5 bases and J by 7 bases, and 20 bases separated the two germline ends. The CDR3 loop is CASSPGLGHPIGYTF. CDR3 DNA: TGTGCCAGCAGCCCCGGACTAGGGCATCCGATTGGCTACACCTTC.

The chain links TRBV29-1 to TRBJ1-1; 7 positions agree with TRBD1. J gave up 2 bases and V 7 bases, and 10 bases lay outside the gene matches. The V gene's germline CDR1 is SQVTM and CDR2 ANQGSEA. This CDR3 region has 14 residues. The CDR3 spells CSAQPGGQNTEAFF. The CDR3 DNA is TGCAGCGCCCAACCAGGGGGTCAAAACACTGAAGCTTTCTTT.

CDR3 protein: CASSLAHFGVEPYEQYF. CDR3 nucleotides: TGTGCCAGCAGCTTAGCCCACTTCGGAGTAGAACCCTACGAGCAGTACTTC. The rearrangement joins TRBV7-9 to TRBJ2-7; D unresolved. Looked up from germline, CDR1 is SEHNR and CDR2 is FQNEAQ (reference sequence). V lost 0 bases to trimming and J lost 2 bases, with 17 bases between them. The CDR3 runs to 17 residues. The complete variable domain, with remaining parts taken from reference TRBV7-9 and TRBJ2-7, reads DTGVSQNPRHKITKRGQNVTFRCDPISEHNRLYWYRQTLGQGPEFLTYFQNEAQLEKSRLLSDRFSAERPKGSFSTLEIQRTEQGDSAMYLCASSLAHFGVEPYEQYFGPGTRLTVT.

The chain employs TRBV6-1 and TRBJ2-7, with 7 bases fitting TRBD2. Trimming removed 4 bases from V and 7 bases from J; junction bases left unmatched: 10. The CDR3 totals 14 residues. Germline assignment: CDR1 MNHNS and CDR2 SASEGT. CDR3 residues: CASSVAGGPREQYF. The CDR3 DNA reads as TGTGCCAGCAGTGTAGCGGGTGGGCCTCGGGAGCAGTACTTC.

This rearrangement joins TRBV7-2 to TRBJ2-5; 7 bases are shared with TRBD1. The length of the CDR3 is 16 residues. The ends lost 5 bases at V and 2 bases at J; junction bases unmatched: 11. Germline V gene data show CDR1 as SGHTA and CDR2 as FQGNSA. The CDR3 is CASSPGGGRGQETQYF. In DNA form, the CDR3 reads TGTGCCAGCAGCCCGGGTGGGGGCAGGGGGCAAGAGACCCAGTACTTC.

The V call is TRBV7-2, the J call TRBJ1-1, with D maybe TRBD1 (5 bases). The CDR3 contains 17 residues. Germline lookup yields CDR1 SGHTA and CDR2 FQGNSA. Deletions cut 0 bases from V and 5 bases from J, with 19 bases between. This CDR3 is CASSLAASAGRGTEAFF. The DNA for the CDR3 is TGTGCCAGCAGCTTAGCGGCCTCAGCAGGGCGGGGAACTGAAGCTTTCTTT. The complete variable domain, with remaining parts taken from reference TRBV7-2 and TRBJ1-1, reads GAGVSQSPSNKVTEKGKDVELRCDPISGHTALYWYRQSLGQGLEFLIYFQGNSAPDKSGLPSDRFSAERTGGSVSTLTIQRTQQEDSAVYLCASSLAASAGRGTEAFFGQGTRLTVV.